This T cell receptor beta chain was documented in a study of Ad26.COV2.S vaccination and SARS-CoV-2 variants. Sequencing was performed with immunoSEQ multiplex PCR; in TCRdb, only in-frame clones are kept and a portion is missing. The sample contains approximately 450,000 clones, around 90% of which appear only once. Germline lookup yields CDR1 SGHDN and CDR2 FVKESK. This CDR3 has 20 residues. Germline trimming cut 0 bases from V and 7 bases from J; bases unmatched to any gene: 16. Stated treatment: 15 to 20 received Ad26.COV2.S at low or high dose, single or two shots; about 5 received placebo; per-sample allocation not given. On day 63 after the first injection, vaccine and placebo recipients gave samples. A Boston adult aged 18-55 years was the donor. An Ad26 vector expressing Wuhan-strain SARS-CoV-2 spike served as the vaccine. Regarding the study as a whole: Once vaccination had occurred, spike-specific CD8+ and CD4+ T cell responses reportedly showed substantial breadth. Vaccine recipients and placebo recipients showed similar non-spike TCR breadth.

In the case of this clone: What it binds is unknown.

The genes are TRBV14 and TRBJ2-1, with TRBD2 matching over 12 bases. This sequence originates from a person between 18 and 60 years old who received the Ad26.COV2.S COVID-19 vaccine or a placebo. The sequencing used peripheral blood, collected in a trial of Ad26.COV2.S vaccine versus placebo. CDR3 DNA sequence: TGTGCCAGCAGCCAAGATTGGCCAGAAACCGGACTAGCGGGGTCAAATGAGCAGTTCTTC. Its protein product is CASSQDWPETGLAGSNEQFF.